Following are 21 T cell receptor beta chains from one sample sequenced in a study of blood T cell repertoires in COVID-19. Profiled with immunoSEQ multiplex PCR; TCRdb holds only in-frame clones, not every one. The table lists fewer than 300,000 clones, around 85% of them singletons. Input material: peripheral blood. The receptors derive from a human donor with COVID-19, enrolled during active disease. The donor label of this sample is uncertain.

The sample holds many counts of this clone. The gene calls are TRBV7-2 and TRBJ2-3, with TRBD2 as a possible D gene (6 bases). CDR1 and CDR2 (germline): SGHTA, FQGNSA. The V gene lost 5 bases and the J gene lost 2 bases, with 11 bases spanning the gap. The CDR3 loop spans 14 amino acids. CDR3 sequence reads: CASSHGLITDTQYF. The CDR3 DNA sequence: TGTGCCAGCAGCCACGGACTAATCACAGATACGCAGTATTTT.

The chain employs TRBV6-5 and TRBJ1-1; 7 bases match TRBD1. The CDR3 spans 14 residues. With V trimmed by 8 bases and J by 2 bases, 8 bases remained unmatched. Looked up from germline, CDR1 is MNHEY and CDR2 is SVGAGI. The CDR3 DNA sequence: TGTGCCAGCTGCAGGGGGGAGGTCAACACTGAAGCTTTCTTT. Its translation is CASCRGEVNTEAFF.

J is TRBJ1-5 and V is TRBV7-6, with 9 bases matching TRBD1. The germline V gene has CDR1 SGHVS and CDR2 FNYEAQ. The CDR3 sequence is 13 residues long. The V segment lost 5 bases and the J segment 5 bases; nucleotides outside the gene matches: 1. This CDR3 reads CASSRDRDQPQHF. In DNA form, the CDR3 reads TGTGCCAGCAGCCGGGACAGGGATCAGCCCCAGCATTTT.

The CDR3 reads CASSVRTSKETQYF. CDR3 DNA: TGTGCCAGCAGTGTCAGGACTAGCAAGGAGACCCAGTACTTC. The chain recombines TRBV2 with TRBJ2-5; 8 bases align to TRBD2. Per germline, CDR1 SNHLY and CDR2 FYNNEI. V lost 4 bases, J lost 5 bases, and 6 bases stayed unmatched. This CDR3 region has 14 residues.

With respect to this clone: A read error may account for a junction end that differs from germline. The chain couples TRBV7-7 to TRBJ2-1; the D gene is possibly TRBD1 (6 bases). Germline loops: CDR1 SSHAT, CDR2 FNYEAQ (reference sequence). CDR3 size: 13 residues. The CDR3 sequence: CASSVDRNNEQFF. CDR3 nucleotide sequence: TGTGCTAGCAGCGTAGACAGGAATAATGAGCAGTTCTTC.

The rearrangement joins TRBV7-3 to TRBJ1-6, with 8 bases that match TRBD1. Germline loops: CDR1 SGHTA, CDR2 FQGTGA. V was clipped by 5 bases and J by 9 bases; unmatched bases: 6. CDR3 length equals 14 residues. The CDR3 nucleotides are TGTGCCAGCAGCCCCGACAGGGGAGGTTCACCCCTCCACTTT. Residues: CASSPDRGGSPLHF.

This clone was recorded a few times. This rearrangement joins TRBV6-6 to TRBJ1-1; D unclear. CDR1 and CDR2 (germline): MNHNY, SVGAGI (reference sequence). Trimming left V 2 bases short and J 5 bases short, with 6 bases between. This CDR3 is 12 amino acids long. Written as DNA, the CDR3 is TGTGCCAGCAGTTACGAAGCGACTGAAGCTTTCTTT. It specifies CASSYEATEAFF.

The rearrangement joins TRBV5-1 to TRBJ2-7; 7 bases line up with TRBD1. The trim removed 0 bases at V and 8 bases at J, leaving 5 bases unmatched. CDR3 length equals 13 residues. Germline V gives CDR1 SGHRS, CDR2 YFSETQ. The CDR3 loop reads CASSLGGQVKQYF. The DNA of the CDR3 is TGCGCCAGCAGCTTGGGCGGACAGGTTAAGCAGTACTTC.

CDR3 sequence reads: CAIMQDVGLSSGANVLTF. The CDR3 bases are TGTGCCATCATGCAAGACGTCGGACTGAGCTCTGGGGCCAACGTCCTGACTTTC. The chain combines TRBV10-3 with TRBJ2-6; possibly TRBD2 for D (5 bases). The V end was cut by 7 bases, the J end by 0 bases, with 19 bases between. This CDR3 has 18 amino acids. Germline V gives CDR1 ENHRY, CDR2 SYGVKD.

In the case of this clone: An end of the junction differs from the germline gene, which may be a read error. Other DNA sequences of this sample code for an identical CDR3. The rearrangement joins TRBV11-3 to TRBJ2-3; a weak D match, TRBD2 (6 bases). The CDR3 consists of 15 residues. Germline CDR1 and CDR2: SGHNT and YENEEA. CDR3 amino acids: CASSKGLSSTDTQYF. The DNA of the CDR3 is TGCGCCAGCAGCAAGGGACTCTCTAGCACAGATACGCAGTATTTT.

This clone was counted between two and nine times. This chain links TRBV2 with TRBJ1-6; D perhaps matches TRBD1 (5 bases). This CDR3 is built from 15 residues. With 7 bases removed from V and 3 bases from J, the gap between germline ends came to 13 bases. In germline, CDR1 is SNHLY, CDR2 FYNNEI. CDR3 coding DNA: TGTGCCAGCATGTACGGACAAGACTATAATTCACCCCTCCACTTT. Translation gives CASMYGQDYNSPLHF.

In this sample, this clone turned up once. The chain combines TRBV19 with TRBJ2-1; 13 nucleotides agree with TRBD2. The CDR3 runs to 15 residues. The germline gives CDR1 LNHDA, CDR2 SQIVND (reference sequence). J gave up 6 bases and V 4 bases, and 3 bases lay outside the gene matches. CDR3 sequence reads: CASSTGLAGVNEQFF. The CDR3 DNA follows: TGTGCCAGTAGTACTGGACTAGCGGGAGTCAATGAGCAGTTCTTC.

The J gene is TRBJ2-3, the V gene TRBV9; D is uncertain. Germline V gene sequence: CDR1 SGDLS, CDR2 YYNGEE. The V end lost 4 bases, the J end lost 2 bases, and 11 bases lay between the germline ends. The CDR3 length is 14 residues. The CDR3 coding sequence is TGTGCCAGCAGCATGAGCAGGTTCACAGATACGCAGTATTTT. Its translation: CASSMSRFTDTQYF.

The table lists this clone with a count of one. The CDR3: CASSPRDSYGYTF. The CDR3 DNA reads as TGTGCCAGCTCACCACGGGACAGCTATGGCTACACCTTC. This chain connects TRBV18 to TRBJ1-2, with 7 bases that match TRBD1. CDR1 KGHSH and CDR2 LQKENI come from the germline V gene. The junction had 0 bases not matched to a gene; V was cut back by 1 base and J by 4 bases. This CDR3 is built from 13 residues.

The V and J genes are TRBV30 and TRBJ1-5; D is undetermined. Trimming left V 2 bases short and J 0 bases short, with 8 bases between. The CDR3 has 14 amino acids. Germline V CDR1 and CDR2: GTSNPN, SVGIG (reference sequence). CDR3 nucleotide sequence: TGTGCCTGGAGTCCCCGACTTAGCAATCAGCCCCAGCATTTT. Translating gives CAWSPRLSNQPQHF.

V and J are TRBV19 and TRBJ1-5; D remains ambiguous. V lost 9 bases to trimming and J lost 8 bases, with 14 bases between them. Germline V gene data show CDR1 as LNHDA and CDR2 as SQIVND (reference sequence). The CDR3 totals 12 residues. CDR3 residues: CASERVGEPQHF. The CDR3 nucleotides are TGTGCCAGCGAGCGCGTGGGAGAGCCCCAGCATTTT.

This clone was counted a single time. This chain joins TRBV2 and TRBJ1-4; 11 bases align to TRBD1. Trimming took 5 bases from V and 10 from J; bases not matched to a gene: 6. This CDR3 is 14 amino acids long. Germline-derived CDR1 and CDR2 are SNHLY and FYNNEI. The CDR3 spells CASSRDRGEAKLFF. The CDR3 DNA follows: TGTGCCAGCAGTCGGGACAGGGGGGAGGCAAAACTGTTTTTT.

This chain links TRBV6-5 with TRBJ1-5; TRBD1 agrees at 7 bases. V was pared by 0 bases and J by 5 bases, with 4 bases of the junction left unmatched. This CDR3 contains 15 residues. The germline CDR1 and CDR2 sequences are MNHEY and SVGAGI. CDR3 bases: TGTGCCAGCAGTTACTCGCAGGGGGAAGATCAGCCCCAGCATTTT. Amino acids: CASSYSQGEDQPQHF.

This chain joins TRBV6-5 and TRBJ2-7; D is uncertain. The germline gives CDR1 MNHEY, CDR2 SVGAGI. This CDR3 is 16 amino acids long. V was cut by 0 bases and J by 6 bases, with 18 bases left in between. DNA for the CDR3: TGTGCCAGCAGTTACTCCTTTCCCCCGTCCCTATCCGAGCAGTACTTC. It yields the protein CASSYSFPPSLSEQYF.

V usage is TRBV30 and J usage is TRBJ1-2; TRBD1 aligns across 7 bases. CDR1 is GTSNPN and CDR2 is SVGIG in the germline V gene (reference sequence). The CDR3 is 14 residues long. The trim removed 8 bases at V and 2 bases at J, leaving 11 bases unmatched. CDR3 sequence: CATESRGSNYGYTF. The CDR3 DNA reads TGTGCCACCGAATCCAGGGGGTCAAACTATGGCTACACCTTC.

The CDR3, as DNA: TGCGCCAGCAGCTTGGAAGGGGCTATGAACACTGAAGCTTTCTTT. Protein product: CASSLEGAMNTEAFF. The chain uses TRBV5-1 and TRBJ1-1; D possibly corresponds to TRBD1 (5 bases). CDR1 and CDR2 (germline): SGHRS, YFSETQ. V shed 0 bases and J shed 0 bases, with 9 bases lying between them. The CDR3 totals 15 residues.